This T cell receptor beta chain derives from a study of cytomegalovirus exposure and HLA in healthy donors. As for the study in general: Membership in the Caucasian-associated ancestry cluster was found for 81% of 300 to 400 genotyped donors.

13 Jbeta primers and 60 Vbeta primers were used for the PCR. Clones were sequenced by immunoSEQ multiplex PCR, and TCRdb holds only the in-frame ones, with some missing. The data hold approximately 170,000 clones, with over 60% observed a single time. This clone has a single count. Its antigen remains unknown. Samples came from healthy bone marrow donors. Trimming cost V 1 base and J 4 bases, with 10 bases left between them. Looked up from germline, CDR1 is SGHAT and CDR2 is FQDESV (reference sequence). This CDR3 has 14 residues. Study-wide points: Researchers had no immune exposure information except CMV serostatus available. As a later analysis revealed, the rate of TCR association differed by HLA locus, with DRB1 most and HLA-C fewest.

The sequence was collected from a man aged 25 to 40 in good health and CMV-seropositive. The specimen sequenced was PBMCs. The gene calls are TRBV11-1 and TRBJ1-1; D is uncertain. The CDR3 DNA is TGTGCCAGCAGCTTAGGAGGAATCGGCACTGAAGCTTTCTTT. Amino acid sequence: CASSLGGIGTEAFF. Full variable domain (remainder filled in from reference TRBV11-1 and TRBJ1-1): EAEVAQSPRYKITEKSQAVAFWCDPISGHATLYWYRQILGQGPELLVQFQDESVVDDSQLPKDRFSAERLKGVDSTLKIQPAELGDSAMYLCASSLGGIGTEAFFGQGTRLTVV.